There are many counts of the clone carrying this TCR beta chain. The record originates from a study of metastatic and nonmetastatic thyroid tumors. Germline V gene sequence: CDR1 SNHLY, CDR2 FYNNEI. CDR3 length: 13 amino acids. The germline V and J ends were trimmed by 3 bases and 7 bases, with 10 bases remaining between them. Treatment of any kind had been given to no patient before thyroid surgery. TCRdb re-called clones via MiXCR from the PCR reads. The sample yields tens of thousands of clones, roughly 18% seen once. The specimen sequenced was blood. The origin of this receptor is a female donor with papillary thyroid cancer or a benign thyroid nodule (not recorded which). Some clones in this sample may be carry-over from other donors' samples. V is TRBV2 and J is TRBJ1-5; perhaps TRBD1 as D (5 bases). CDR3 in amino acids: CASSDLKGQPQHF. CDR3 bases: TGTGCCAGCAGTGACCTCAAGGGGCAGCCCCAGCATTTT.